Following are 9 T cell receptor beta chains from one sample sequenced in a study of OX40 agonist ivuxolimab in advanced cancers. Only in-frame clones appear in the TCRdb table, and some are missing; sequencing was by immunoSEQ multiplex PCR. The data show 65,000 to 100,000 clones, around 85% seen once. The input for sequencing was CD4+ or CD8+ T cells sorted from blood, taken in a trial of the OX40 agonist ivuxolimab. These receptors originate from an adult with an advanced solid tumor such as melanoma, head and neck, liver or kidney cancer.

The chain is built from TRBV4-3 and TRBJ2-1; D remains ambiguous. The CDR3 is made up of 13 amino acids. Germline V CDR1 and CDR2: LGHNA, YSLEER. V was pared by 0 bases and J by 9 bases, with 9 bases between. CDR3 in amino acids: CASSQESKTEQFF. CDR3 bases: TGCGCCAGCAGCCAAGAATCTAAGACTGAGCAGTTCTTC.

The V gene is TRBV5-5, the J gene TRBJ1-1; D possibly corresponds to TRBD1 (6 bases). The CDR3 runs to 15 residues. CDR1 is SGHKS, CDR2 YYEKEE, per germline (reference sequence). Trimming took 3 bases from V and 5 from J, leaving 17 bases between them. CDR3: CASSSTPGGRTEAFF. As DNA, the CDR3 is TGTGCCAGCAGCTCGACCCCGGGGGGGCGTACTGAAGCTTTCTTT.

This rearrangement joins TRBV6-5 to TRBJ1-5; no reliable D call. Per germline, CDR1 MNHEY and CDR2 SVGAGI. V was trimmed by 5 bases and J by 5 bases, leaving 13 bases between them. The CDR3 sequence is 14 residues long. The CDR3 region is CASSEKVDYQPQHF. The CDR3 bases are TGTGCCAGCAGTGAAAAGGTTGACTATCAGCCCCAGCATTTT.

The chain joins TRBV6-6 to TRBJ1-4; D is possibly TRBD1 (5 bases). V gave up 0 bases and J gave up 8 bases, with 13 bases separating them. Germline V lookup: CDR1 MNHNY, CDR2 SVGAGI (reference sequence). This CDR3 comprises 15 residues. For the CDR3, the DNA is TGTGCCAGCAGTTACTCTGACCCAGGGCAAGAAAAACTGTTTTTT. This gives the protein CASSYSDPGQEKLFF.

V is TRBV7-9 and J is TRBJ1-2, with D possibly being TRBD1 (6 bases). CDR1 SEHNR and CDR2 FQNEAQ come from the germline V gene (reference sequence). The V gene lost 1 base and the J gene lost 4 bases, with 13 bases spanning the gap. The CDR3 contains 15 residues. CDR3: CASSLDTGNFYGYTF. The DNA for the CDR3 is TGTGCCAGCAGCTTAGACACAGGGAATTTCTATGGCTACACCTTC.

The CDR3 DNA reads TGTGCCAGCAGCATCTACACCGGGGAGCTGTTTTTT. Its protein product is CASSIYTGELFF. The chain joins TRBV11-2 to TRBJ2-2, with D uncertain. The CDR3 totals 12 residues. Trimming removed 5 bases at V and 3 bases at J, with 4 bases between. The germline CDR1 and CDR2 sequences are SGHAT and FQNNGV.

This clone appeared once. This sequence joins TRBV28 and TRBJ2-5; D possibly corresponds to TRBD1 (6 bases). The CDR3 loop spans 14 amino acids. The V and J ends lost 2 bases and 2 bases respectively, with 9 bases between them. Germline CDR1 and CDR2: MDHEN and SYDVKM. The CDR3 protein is CASSLGGQQETQYF. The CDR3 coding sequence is TGTGCCAGCAGTTTAGGGGGCCAGCAAGAGACCCAGTACTTC.

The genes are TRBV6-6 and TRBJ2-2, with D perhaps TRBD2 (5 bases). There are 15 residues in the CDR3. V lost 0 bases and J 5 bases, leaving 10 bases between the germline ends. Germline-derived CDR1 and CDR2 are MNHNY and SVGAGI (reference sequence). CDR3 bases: TGTGCCAGCAGTTACTCACCCCGAGGGACCGGGGAGCTGTTTTTT. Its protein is CASSYSPRGTGELFF.

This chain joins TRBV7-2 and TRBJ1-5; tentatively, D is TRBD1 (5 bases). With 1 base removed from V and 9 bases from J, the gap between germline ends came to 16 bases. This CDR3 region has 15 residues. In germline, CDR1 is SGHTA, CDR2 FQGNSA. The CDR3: CASSLEGTHLMPQHF. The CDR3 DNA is TGTGCCAGCAGCTTAGAGGGGACCCACCTAATGCCCCAGCATTTT.